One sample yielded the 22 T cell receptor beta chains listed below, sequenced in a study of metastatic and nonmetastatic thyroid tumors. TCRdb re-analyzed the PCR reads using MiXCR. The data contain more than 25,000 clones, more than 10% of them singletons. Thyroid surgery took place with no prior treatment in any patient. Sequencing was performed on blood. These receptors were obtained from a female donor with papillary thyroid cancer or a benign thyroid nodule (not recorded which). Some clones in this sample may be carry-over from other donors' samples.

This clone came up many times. The CDR3 sequence: CASRRTESGNEQFF. In DNA form, the CDR3 reads TGTGCCAGCAGGAGGACGGAATCGGGAAATGAGCAGTTCTTC. V is TRBV2 and J is TRBJ2-1, with D possibly matching TRBD2 (5 bases). Germline CDR1 is SNHLY and CDR2 is FYNNEI. Trimming took 6 bases from V and 7 from J, leaving 16 bases between them. The CDR3 contains 14 residues.

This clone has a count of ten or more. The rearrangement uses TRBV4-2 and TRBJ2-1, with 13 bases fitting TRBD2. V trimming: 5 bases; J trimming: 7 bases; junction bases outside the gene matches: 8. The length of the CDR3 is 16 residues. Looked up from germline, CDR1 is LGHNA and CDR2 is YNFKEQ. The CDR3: CASSILTSGRRNEQFF. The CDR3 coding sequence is TGTGCCAGCAGCATTCTGACTAGCGGGAGGAGGAATGAGCAGTTCTTC.

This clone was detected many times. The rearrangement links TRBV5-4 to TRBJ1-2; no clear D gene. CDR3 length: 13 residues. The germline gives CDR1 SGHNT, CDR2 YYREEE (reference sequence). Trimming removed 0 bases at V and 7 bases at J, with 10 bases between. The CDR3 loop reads CASSLEDRVGYTF. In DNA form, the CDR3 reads TGTGCCAGCAGCTTGGAAGATAGGGTTGGCTACACCTTC.

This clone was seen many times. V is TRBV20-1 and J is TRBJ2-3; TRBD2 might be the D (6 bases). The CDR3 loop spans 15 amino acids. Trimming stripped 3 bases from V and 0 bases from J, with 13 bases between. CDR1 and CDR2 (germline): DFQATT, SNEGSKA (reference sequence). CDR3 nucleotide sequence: TGCAGTGCTAGCCGTGCGGGACCTAGCACAGATACGCAGTATTTT. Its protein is CSASRAGPSTDTQYF.

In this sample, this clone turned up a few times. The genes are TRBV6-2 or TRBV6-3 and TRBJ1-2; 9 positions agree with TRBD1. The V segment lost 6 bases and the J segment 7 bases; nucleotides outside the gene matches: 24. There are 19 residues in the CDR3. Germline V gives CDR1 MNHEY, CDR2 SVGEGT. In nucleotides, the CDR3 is TGTGCCAGCAGAACGTTTTCTAGTGGAGGGACAGGGCCAATGTCTGGCTACACCTTC. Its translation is CASRTFSSGGTGPMSGYTF.

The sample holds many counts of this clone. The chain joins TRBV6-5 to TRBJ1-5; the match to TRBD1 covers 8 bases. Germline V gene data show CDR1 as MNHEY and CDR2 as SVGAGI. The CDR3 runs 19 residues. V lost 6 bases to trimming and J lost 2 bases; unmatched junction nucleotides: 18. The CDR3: CASRGQGRNHISGNQPQHF. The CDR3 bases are TGTGCCAGCAGAGGACAGGGCAGGAACCATATATCGGGCAATCAGCCCCAGCATTTT.

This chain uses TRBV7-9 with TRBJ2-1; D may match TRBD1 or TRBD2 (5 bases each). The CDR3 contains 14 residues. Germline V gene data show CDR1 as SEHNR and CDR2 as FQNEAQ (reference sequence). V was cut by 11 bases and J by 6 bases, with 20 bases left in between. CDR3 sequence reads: CAGEGPGLGNEQFF. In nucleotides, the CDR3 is TGTGCCGGAGAGGGGCCGGGCTTGGGCAATGAGCAGTTCTTC.

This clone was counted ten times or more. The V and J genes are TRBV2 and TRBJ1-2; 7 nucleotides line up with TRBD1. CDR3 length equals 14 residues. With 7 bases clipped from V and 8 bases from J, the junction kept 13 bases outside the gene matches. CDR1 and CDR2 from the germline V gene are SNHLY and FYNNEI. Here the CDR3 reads CASTPEVGGRGYTF. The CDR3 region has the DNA TGTGCCAGCACTCCCGAGGTAGGGGGCCGCGGCTACACCTTC.

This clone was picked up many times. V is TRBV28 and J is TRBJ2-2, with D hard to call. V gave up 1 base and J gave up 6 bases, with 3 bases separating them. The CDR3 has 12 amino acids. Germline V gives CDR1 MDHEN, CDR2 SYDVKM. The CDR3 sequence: CASSLSSGELFF. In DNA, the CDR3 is TGTGCCAGCAGTTTATCATCCGGGGAGCTGTTTTTT.

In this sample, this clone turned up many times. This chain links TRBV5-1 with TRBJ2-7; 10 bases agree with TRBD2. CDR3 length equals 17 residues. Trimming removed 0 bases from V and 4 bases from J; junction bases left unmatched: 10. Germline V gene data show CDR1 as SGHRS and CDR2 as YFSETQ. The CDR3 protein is CASSLDKAGGPAYEQYF. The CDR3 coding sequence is TGCGCCAGCAGCTTGGATAAAGCGGGAGGGCCGGCGTACGAGCAGTACTTC. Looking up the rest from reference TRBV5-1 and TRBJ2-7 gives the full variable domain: KAGVTQTPRYLIKTRGQQVTLSCSPISGHRSVSWYQQTPGQGLQFLFEYFSETQRNKGNFPGRFSGRQFSNSRSEMNVSTLELGDSALYLCASSLDKAGGPAYEQYFGPGTRLTVT.

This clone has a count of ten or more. Here the CDR3 DNA reads TGCAGTGCCACCAGGACAGGGGCCCTGCGGTTGCACCCTGAAGCTTTCTTT. This gives the protein CSATRTGALRLHPEAFF. The gene calls are TRBV20-1 and TRBJ1-1, with 9 bases aligning to TRBD1. Germline CDR1 reads DFQATT; CDR2 reads SNEGSKA (reference sequence). The CDR3 sequence is 17 residues long. Trimming cost V 6 bases and J 6 bases; bases outside gene matches: 20.

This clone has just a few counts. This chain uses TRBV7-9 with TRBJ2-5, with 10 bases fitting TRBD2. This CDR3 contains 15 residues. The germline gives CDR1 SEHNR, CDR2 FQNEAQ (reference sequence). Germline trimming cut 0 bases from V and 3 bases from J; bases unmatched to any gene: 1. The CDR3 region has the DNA TGTGCCAGCAGCTTAGCTAGCGGGGGGAAAGAGACCCAGTACTTC. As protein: CASSLASGGKETQYF.

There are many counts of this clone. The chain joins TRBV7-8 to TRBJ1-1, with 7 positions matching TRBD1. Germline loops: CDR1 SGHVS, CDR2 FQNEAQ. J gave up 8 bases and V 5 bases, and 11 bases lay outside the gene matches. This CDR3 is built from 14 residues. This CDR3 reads CASSAGGIQMEAFF. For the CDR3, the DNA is TGTGCCAGCAGCGCAGGGGGGATTCAGATGGAAGCTTTCTTT. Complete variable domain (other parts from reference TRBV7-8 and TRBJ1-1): GAGVSQSPRYKVAKRGQDVALRCDPISGHVSLFWYQQALGQGPEFLTYFQNEAQLDKSGLPSDRFFAERPEGSVSTLKIQRTQQEDSAVYLCASSAGGIQMEAFFGQGTRLTVV.

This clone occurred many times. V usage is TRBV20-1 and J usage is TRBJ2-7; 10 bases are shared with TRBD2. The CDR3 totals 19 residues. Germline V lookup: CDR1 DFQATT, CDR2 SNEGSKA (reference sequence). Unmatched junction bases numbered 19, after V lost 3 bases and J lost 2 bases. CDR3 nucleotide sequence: TGCAGTGCTAGTGGGGGCAGGGCTGTAGCGGGAGGCTTGGCCTACGAGCAGTACTTC. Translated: CSASGGRAVAGGLAYEQYF.

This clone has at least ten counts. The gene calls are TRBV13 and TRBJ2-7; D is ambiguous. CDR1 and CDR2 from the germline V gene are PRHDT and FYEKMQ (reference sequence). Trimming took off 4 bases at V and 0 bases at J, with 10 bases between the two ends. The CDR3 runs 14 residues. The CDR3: CASSSRTVSYEQYF. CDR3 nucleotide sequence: TGTGCCAGCAGCTCCCGGACCGTCTCCTACGAGCAGTACTTC. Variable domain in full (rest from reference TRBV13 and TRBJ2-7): AAGVIQSPRHLIKEKRETATLKCYPIPRHDTVYWYQQGPGQDPQFLISFYEKMQSDKGSIPDRFSAQQFSDYHSELNMSSLELGDSALYFCASSSRTVSYEQYFGPGTRLTVT.

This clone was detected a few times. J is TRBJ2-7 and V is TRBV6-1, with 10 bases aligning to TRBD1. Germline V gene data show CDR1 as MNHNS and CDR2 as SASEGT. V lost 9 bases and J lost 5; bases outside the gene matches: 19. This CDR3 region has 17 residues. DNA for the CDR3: TGTGCCAGGCAACCTGACAGGGGGCACTACCTCTTGGACGAGCAGTACTTC. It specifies CARQPDRGHYLLDEQYF.

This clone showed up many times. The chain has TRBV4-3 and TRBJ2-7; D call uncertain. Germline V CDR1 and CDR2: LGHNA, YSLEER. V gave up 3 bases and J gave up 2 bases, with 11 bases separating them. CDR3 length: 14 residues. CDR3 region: CASSHRLFTYEQYF. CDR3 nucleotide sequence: TGCGCCAGCAGCCACCGGTTGTTCACCTACGAGCAGTACTTC.

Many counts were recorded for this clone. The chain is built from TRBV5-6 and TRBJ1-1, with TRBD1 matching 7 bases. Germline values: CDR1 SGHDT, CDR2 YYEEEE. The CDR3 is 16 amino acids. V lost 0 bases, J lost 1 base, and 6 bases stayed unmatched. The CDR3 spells CASSLGLGTANTEAFF. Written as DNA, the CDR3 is TGTGCCAGCAGCTTGGGGTTAGGGACAGCGAACACTGAAGCTTTCTTT.

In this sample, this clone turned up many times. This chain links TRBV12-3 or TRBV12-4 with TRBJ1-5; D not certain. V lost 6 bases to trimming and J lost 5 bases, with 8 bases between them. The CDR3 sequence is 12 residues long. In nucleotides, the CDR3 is TGTGCCAGCAGGGCGAGCGATCAGCCCCAGCATTTT. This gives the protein CASRASDQPQHF.

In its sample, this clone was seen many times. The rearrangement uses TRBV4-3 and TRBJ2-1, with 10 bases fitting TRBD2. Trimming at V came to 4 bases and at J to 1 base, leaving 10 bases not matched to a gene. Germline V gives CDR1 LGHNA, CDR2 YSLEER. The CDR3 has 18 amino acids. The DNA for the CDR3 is TGCGCCAGCAGCCCCCGGACTAGCGGAGAGGGGTCCTACAATGAGCAGTTCTTC. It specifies CASSPRTSGEGSYNEQFF.

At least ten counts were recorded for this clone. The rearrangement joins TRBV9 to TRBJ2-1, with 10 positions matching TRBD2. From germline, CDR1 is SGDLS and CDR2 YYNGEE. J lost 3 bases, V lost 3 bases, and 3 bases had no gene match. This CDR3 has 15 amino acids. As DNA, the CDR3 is TGTGCCAGCAGCGGCCGGACTAGCGGCTACAATGAGCAGTTCTTC. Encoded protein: CASSGRTSGYNEQFF.

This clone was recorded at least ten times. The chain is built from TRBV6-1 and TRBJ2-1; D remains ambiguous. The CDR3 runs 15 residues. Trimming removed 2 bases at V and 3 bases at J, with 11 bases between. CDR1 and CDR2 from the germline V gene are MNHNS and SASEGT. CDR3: CASSEMHSSYNEQFF. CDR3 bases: TGTGCCAGCAGTGAAATGCATTCAAGCTACAATGAGCAGTTCTTC.